Described below is a single T cell receptor beta chain sequence and its context. Its specificity is unknown. This record comes from a study of blood T cells in healthy people across ages. Study-level points and caveats: Samples with more naive T cells showed higher observed beta diversity. The fall in TCR beta diversity per million T cells was roughly linear with age.

A second roughly 6 to 12 cycle PCR used barcoded and J-beta primers. Each cDNA molecule carried a tag from a template-switch adaptor that contained 12 random nucleotides. Via MiXCR, TCRdb re-called the 5' RACE reads, giving one row per CDR3 protein. Counted here are over 1,500,000 distinct CDR3 sequences, less than 50% occurring once; the ten biggest clones make up less than 2.5%. Each donor's blood draw was roughly 10 milliliters of peripheral blood. V was pared by 5 bases and J by 0 bases, with 14 bases between. This CDR3 spans 16 amino acids. J is TRBJ2-4 and V is TRBV12-3 or TRBV12-4; tentatively, D is TRBD1 (6 bases). The sequence was obtained from a woman aged 40 to 49 in good health. Specimen: blood. The CDR3 is CASSKNRDKAKNIQYF. The DNA for the CDR3 is TGTGCCAGCAGTAAAAACCGGGACAAAGCCAAAAACATTCAGTACTTC.